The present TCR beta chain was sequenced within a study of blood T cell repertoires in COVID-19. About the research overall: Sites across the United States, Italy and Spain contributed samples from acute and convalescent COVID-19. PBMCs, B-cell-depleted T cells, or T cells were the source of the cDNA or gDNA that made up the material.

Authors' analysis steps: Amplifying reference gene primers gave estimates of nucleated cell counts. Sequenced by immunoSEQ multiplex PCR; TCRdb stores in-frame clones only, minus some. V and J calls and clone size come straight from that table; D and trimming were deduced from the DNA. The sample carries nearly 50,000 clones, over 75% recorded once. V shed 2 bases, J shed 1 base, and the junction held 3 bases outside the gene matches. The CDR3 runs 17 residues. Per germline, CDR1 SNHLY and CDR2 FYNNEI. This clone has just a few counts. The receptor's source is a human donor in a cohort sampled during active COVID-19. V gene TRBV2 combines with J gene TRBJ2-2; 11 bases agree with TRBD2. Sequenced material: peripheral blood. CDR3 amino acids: CASSELAGGLNTGELFF. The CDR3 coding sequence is TGTGCCAGCAGTGAACTAGCGGGGGGCCTGAACACCGGGGAGCTGTTTTTT.